This record concerns one T cell receptor (beta chain) sequence. The sample comes from a study of memory CD4+ T cells and cytomegalovirus serostatus. Sequencing was performed with immunoSEQ multiplex PCR; in TCRdb, only in-frame clones are kept and a portion is missing. The data contain about 75,000 clones, around 78% of them singletons. The sort gate was single viable CD3+CD4+CD8-CD45RO+ cells for memory CD4+ T cells. Per the germline V gene, CDR1 is SGHRS and CDR2 is YFSETQ. Deletions cut 3 bases from V and 4 bases from J, with 13 bases between. CDR3 size: 14 residues. The rearrangement joins TRBV5-1 to TRBJ1-1; D call uncertain. The clonotype originates from an adult in good health and CMV-seropositive. Sequenced input: memory CD4+ T cells from blood. The chain's CDR3 is CASSWTEGVTEAFF. The CDR3 DNA is TGCGCCAGCAGCTGGACGGAGGGAGTCACTGAAGCTTTCTTT.